This TCR beta chain comes out of a study of type 1 regulatory T cells. Overall study context: An in vitro protocol generated T-allo10, a Tr1-enriched, alloantigen-specific CD4 T cell product.

TCRdb re-called the reads with MiXCR, one entry per CDR3 protein. There are about 62,000 distinct CDR3 sequences in the sample; 60% to 80% occur only once, and roughly 1.9% lies in the top ten. This clonotype has only a few counts. Its antigen is unknown. Study-wide points: Compared with non-Tr1 cells, Tr1 cells showed a narrower TCR repertoire.

V was pared by 1 base and J by 3 bases, with 7 bases between. CDR1 SEHNR and CDR2 FQNEAQ come from the germline V gene (reference sequence). There are 13 residues in the CDR3. The sample was cultured non-Tr1 T cells, either the whole culture or a sorted T cell fraction (not recorded which). The receptor was isolated from a human donor in good health. The V gene is TRBV7-9, the J gene TRBJ2-7; D could derive from TRBD1 or TRBD2 (5 bases each). The DNA of the CDR3 is TGTGCCAGCAGCTTAGGGGACGGCTACGAGCAGTACTTC. The encoded protein is CASSLGDGYEQYF. The full variable domain, rest sourced from reference TRBV7-9 and TRBJ2-7, is DTGVSQNPRHKITKRGQNVTFRCDPISEHNRLYWYRQTLGQGPEFLTYFQNEAQLEKSRLLSDRFSAERPKGSFSTLEIQRTEQGDSAMYLCASSLGDGYEQYFGPGTRLTVT.